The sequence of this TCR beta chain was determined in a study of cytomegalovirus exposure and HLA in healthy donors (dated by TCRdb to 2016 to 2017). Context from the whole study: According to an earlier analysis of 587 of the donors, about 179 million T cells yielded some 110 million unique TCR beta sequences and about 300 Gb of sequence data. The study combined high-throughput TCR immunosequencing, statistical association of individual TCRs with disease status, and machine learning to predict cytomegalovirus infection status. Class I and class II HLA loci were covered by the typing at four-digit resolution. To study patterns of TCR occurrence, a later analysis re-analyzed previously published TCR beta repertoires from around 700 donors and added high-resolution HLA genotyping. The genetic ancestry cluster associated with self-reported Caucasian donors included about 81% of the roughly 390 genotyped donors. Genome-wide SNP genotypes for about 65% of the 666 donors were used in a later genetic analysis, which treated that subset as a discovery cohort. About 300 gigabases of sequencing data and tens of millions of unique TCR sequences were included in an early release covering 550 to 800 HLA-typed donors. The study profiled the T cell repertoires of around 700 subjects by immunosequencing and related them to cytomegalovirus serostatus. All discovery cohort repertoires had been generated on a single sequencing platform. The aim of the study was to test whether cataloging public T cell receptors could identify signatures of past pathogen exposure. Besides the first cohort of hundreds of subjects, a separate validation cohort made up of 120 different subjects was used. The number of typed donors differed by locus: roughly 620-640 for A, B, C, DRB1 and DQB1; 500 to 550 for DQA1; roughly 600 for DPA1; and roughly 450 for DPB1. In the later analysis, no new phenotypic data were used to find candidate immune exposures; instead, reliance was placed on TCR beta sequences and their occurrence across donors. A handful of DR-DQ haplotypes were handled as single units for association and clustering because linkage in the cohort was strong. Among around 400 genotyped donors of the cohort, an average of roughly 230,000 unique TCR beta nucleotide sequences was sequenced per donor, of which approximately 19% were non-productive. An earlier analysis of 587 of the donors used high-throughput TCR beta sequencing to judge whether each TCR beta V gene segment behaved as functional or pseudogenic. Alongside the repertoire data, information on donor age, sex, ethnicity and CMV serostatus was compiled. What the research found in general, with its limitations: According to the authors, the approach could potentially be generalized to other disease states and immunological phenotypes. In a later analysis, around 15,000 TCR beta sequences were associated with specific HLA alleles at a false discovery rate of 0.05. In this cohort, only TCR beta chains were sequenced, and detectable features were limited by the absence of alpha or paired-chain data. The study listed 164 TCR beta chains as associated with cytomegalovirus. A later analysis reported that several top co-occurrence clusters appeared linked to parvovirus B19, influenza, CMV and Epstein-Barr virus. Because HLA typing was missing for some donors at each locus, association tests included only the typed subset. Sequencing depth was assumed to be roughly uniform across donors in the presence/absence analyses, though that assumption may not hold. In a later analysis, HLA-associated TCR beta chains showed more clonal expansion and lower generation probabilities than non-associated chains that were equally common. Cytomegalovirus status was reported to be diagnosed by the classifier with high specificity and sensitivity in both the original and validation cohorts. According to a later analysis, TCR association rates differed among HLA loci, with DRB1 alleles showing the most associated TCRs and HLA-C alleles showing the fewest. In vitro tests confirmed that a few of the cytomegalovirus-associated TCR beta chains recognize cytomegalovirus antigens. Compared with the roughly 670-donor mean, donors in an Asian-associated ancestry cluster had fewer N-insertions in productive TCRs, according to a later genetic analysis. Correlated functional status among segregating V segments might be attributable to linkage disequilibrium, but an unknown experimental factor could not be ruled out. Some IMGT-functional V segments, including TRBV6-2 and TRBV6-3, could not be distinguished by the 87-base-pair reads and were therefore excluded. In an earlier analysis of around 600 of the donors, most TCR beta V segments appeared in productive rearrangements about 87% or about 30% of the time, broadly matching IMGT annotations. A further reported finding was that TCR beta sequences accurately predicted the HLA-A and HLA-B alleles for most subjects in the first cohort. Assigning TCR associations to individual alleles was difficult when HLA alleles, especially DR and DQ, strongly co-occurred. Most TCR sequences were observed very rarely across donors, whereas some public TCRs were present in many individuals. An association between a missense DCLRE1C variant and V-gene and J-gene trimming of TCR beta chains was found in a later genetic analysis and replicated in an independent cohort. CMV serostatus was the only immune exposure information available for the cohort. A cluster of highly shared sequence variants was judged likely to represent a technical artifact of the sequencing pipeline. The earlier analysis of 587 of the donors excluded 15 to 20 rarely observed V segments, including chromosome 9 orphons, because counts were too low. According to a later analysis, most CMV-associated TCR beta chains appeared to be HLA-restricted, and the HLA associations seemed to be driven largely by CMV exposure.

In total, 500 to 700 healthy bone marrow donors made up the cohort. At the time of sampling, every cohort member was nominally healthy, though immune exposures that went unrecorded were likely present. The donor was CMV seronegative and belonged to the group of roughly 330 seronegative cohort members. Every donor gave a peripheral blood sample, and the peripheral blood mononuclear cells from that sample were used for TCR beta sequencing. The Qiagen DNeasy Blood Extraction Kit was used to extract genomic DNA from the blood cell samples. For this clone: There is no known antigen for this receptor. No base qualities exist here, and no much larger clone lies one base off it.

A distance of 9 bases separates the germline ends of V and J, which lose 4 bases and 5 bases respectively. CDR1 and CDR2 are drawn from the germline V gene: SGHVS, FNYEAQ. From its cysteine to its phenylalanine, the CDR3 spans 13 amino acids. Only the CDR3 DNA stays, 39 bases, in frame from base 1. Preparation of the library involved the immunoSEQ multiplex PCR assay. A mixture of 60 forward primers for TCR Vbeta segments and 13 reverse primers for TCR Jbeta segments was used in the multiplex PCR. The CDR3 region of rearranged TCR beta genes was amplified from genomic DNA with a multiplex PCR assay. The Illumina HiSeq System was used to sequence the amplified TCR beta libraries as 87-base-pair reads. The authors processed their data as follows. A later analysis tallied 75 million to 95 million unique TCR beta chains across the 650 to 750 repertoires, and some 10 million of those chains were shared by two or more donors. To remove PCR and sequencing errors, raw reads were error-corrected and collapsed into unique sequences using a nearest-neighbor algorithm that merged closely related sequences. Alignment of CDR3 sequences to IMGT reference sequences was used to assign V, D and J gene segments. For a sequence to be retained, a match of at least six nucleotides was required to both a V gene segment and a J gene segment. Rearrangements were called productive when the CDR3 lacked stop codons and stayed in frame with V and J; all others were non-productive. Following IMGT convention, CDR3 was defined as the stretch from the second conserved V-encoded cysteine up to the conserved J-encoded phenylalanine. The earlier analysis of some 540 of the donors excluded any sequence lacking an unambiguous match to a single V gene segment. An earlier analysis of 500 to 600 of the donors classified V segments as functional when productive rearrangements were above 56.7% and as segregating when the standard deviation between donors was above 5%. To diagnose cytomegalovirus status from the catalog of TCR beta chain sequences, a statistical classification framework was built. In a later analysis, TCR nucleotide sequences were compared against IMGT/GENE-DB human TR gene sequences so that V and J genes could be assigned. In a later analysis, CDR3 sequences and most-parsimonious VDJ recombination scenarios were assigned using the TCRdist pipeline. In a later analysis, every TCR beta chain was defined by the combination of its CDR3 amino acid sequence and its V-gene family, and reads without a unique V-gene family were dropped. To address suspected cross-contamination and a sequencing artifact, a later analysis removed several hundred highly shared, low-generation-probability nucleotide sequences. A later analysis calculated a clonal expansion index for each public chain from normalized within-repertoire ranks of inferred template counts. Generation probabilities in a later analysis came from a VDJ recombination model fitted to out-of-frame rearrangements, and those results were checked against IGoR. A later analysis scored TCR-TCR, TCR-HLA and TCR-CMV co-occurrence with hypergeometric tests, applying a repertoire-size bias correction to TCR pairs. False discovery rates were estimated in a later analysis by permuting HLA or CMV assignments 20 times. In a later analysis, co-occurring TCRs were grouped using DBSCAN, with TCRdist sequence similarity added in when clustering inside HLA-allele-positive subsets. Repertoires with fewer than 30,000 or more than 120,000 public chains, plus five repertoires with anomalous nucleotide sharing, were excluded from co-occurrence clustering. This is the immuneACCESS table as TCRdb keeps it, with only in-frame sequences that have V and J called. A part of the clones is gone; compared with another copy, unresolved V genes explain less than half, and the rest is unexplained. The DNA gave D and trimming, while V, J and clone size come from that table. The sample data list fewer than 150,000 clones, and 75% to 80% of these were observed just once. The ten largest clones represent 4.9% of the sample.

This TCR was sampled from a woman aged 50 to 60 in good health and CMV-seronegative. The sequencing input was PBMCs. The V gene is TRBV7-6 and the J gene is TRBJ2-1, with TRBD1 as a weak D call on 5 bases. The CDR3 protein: CASSSTVDNEQFF. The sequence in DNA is TGTGCCAGCAGCTCGACAGTAGACAATGAGCAGTTCTTC.